Listed below are T cell receptor beta chains from one sample, sequenced in a study of blood T cell repertoires in COVID-19. The table came from immunoSEQ multiplex PCR; TCRdb's copy has only in-frame clones and leaves some out. The sample yields around 230,000 clones, around 88% seen once. The specimen sequenced was peripheral blood. The receptors here all came from a woman aged 45 to 65 with acute or convalescent COVID-19. Both conserved end residues are part of each CDR3. Fields, in order: clone size, D gene, V gene, J gene, CDR3 protein, CDR3 DNA. A D gene is named only where the DNA matches it firmly. Clone size appears in some rows only: once, few, many, or a class for an expanded clone.

-,-,TRBV15,TRBJ2-5,CATSRDRSLLLGTQYF,TGTGCCACCAGCAGAGATCGGTCTCTACTTCTCGGGACCCAGTACTTC
-,TRBD2,TRBV5-1,TRBJ2-7,CASSLVAGAMEQYF,TGCGCCAGCAGCTTGGTAGCGGGAGCGATGGAGCAGTACTTC
-,-,TRBV3-1/TRBV3-2,TRBJ1-4,CASSQEKRAGLEKLFF,TGTGCCAGCAGCCAAGAAAAAAGAGCAGGGCTAGAAAAACTGTTTTTT
-,TRBD1,TRBV9,TRBJ2-2,CASSPRTGGGELFF,TGTGCCAGCAGCCCTCGGACAGGTGGCGGGGAGCTGTTTTTT
-,-,TRBV19,TRBJ2-2,CASSTSTAADTGELFF,TGTGCCAGTAGTACAAGTACGGCGGCCGACACCGGGGAGCTGTTTTTT
-,-,TRBV27,TRBJ2-7,CASSLSRGLYEQYF,TGTGCCAGCAGTTTATCCCGGGGACTCTACGAGCAGTACTTC
-,-,TRBV28,TRBJ1-4,CASSSSLATNEKLFF,TGTGCCAGCAGTTCGTCGCTAGCAACTAATGAAAAACTGTTTTTT
-,TRBD2,TRBV6-5,TRBJ2-1,CASRGLAGGSEQFF,TGTGCCAGCCGAGGACTAGCGGGAGGTTCCGAGCAGTTCTTC
-,TRBD1,TRBV19,TRBJ1-3,CASWGQSSGNTIYF,TGTGCCAGCTGGGGACAGAGCTCTGGAAACACCATATATTTT
few,TRBD2,TRBV15,TRBJ2-5,CATSTGLERQETQYF,TGTGCCACCAGCACCGGACTAGAACGACAAGAGACCCAGTACTTC
-,TRBD2,TRBV24-1,TRBJ2-3,CATSEHPLAGGTDTQYF,TGTGCCACCAGTGAACACCCACTAGCGGGAGGCACAGATACGCAGTATTTT
-,TRBD2,TRBV10-3,TRBJ2-7,CAISENGLAGAYEQYF,TGTGCCATCAGTGAGAATGGACTAGCGGGAGCCTACGAGCAGTACTTC
-,-,TRBV19,TRBJ1-4,CATQRGEKLFF,TGTGCCACACAACGGGGAGAAAAACTGTTTTTT
-,-,TRBV5-1,TRBJ1-1,CASSTTGRAEAFF,TGCGCCAGCAGCACCACAGGGAGGGCTGAAGCTTTCTTT
few,-,TRBV28,TRBJ2-1,CASTVPEGLGKQFF,TGTGCCAGCACCGTACCGGAGGGGCTAGGCAAGCAGTTCTTC
many,TRBD2,TRBV7-9,TRBJ2-7,CASSLEAGLAAYEQYF,TGTGCCAGCAGCTTAGAAGCTGGACTAGCGGCCTACGAGCAGTACTTC